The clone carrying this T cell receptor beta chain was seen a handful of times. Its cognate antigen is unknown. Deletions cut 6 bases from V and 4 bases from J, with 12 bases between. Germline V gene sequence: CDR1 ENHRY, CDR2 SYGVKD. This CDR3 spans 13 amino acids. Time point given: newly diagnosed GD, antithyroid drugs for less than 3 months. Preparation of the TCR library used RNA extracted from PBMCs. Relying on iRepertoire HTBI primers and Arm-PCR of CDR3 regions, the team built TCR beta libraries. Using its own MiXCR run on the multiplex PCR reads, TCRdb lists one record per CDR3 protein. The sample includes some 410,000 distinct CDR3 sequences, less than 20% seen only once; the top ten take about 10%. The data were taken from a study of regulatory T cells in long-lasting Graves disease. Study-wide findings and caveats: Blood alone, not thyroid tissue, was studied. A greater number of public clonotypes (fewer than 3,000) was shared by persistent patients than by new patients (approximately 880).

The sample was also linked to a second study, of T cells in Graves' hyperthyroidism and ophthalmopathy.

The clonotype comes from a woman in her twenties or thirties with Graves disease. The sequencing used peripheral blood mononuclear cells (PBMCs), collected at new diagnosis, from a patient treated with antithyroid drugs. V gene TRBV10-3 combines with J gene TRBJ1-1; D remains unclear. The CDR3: CAISEVEGTEAFF. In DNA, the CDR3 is TGTGCCATCAGCGAGGTAGAAGGCACTGAAGCTTTCTTT.